Each of the 11 T cell receptor beta chains below was sequenced from the same sample in a study of cytotoxic CD8 clonotypes in ibrutinib-treated CLL. The repertoire was sequenced with immunoSEQ multiplex PCR; TCRdb's copy has only in-frame clones and lacks some. The table records 150,000 to 200,000 clones, approximately 90% of them present only once. This specimen was PBMCs, taken at disease progression, from a patient treated with ibrutinib. The receptors were sampled from a human donor with chronic lymphocytic leukemia.

Only one count was recorded for this clone. The chain couples TRBV9 to TRBJ2-1; TRBD2 agrees at 7 bases. Germline CDR1 and CDR2: SGDLS and YYNGEE. Trimming removed 0 bases from V and 4 bases from J; junction bases left unmatched: 7. This CDR3 comprises 16 residues. CDR3 bases: TGTGCCAGCAGCGTAGAAGAGCGGGGTTTTTACAATGAGCAGTTCTTC. Amino acid sequence: CASSVEERGFYNEQFF. Together with reference TRBV9 and TRBJ2-1, the CDR3 gives the full variable domain: DSGVTQTPKHLITATGQRVTLRCSPRSGDLSVYWYQQSLDQGLQFLIQYYNGEERAKGNILERFSAQQFPDLHSELNLSSLELGDSALYFCASSVEERGFYNEQFFGPGTRLTVL.

V is TRBV19 and J is TRBJ2-7; 8 positions agree with TRBD2. The V gene end was trimmed by 6 bases and the J gene end by 6 bases; junction bases not matched to a gene: 10. Germline values: CDR1 LNHDA, CDR2 SQIVND (reference sequence). CDR3 size: 14 residues. CDR3 protein: CASSPGGPFGEQYF. DNA for the CDR3: TGTGCCAGTAGCCCGGGAGGGCCCTTCGGCGAGCAGTACTTC.

V is TRBV7-8 and J is TRBJ1-5; D ambiguous. Trimming cost V 2 bases and J 2 bases, with 7 bases left between them. From germline, CDR1 is SGHVS and CDR2 FQNEAQ. CDR3 size: 14 residues. The CDR3 DNA sequence: TGTGCCAGCAGCTTATTGGCAGGCAATCAGCCCCAGCATTTT. Encoded protein: CASSLLAGNQPQHF.

The chain links TRBV10-3 to TRBJ1-1; no firm D call. Germline assignment: CDR1 ENHRY and CDR2 SYGVKD. CDR3 length: 11 amino acids. Trimming removed 10 bases at V and 5 bases at J, with 11 bases between. The CDR3 loop is CATGLRTEAFF. CDR3 DNA: TGTGCCACGGGTCTACGGACTGAAGCTTTCTTT.

The CDR3 DNA sequence: TGTGCCAGCAGCAAGGGCCGGGACAGCCCCAGGCGGTGCTACAATGAGCAGTTCTTC. This gives the protein CASSKGRDSPRRCYNEQFF. The J gene is TRBJ2-1, the V gene TRBV21-1; the table's D call TRBD1 went unverified against the DNA. TRBV21-1 has pseudogene status. This CDR3 is built from 19 residues.

CDR3 DNA sequence: TGTGCCAGTAGTAATCCCACCAGGGGGATGTCCTACGAGCAGTACTTC. Protein product: CASSNPTRGMSYEQYF. The rearrangement uses TRBV19 and TRBJ2-7; 7 nucleotides align to TRBD1. CDR1 is LNHDA and CDR2 is SQIVND in the germline V gene (reference sequence). There are 16 residues in the CDR3. With V trimmed by 4 bases and J by 1 base, 10 bases remained unmatched.

This clone appeared a few times. The germline gene is not matched at one end of the junction; a read error may be the cause. The rearrangement joins TRBV29-1 to TRBJ1-4; D is possibly TRBD1 (6 bases). Germline V gene sequence: CDR1 SQVTM, CDR2 ANQGSEA. This CDR3 region has 13 residues. CDR3 sequence reads: CSVTGSANEELFF. DNA for the CDR3: TGCAGCGTAACAGGGTCGGCTAATGAAGAACTGTTTTTT.

This sequence joins TRBV28 and TRBJ2-7; D is perhaps TRBD1 (5 bases). The germline V and J ends were trimmed by 2 bases and 3 bases, with 11 bases remaining between them. The germline V gene has CDR1 MDHEN and CDR2 SYDVKM. The CDR3 consists of 14 residues. Here the CDR3 reads CASSLVGHNYEQYF. The CDR3 bases are TGTGCCAGCAGTTTAGTAGGACACAACTACGAGCAGTACTTC.

This chain connects TRBV11-3 to TRBJ1-2; TRBD1 is a possible D gene (6 bases). Trimming removed 3 bases at V and 0 bases at J, with 11 bases between. The germline V gene encodes CDR1 SGHNT and CDR2 YENEEA. This CDR3 spans 15 amino acids. The CDR3 DNA is TGTGCCAGCAGCTTGAAAACAGGGCCTAACTATGGCTACACCTTC. It yields the protein CASSLKTGPNYGYTF.

The chain has TRBV7-6 and TRBJ2-7, with no clear D. The CDR3 is 14 amino acids. Germline loops: CDR1 SGHVS, CDR2 FNYEAQ. Trimming shortened V by 1 base and J by 6 bases, and 13 bases separated the two germline ends. CDR3 amino acids: CASSLGGNDPEQYF. The DNA for the CDR3 is TGTGCCAGCAGCTTAGGTGGCAACGATCCCGAGCAGTACTTC.

V and J are TRBV30 and TRBJ2-7; D remains ambiguous. CDR1 and CDR2 from the germline V gene are GTSNPN and SVGIG (reference sequence). Trimming stripped 3 bases from V and 0 bases from J, with 15 bases between. The CDR3 runs 15 residues. CDR3 sequence reads: CAWRPKRPSSYEQYF. The CDR3 DNA follows: TGTGCCTGGAGACCTAAGCGACCCAGCTCCTACGAGCAGTACTTC.